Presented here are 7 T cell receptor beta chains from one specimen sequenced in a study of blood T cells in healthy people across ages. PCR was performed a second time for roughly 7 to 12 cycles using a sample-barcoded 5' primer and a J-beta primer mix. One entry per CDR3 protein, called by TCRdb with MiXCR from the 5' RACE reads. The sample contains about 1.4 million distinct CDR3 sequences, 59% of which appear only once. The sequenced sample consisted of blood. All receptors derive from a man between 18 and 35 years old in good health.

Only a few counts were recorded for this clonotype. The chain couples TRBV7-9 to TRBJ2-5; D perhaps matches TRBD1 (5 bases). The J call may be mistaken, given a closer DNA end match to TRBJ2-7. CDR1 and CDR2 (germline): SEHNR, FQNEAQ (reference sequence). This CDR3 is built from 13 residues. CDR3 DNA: TGTGCCAGCAGCTTAACGACAGTATACGAGCAGTACTTC. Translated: CASSLTTVYEQYF.

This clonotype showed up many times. The CDR3 region has the DNA TGTGCCAGCAGCGTAGGTGGGGGAGGGCCGTATGAGCAGTTCTTC. Translated: CASSVGGGGPYEQFF. The chain uses TRBV9 and TRBJ2-1; the match to TRBD2 covers 7 bases. This CDR3 region has 15 residues. The germline gives CDR1 SGDLS, CDR2 YYNGEE. The trim removed 0 bases at V and 8 bases at J, leaving 8 bases unmatched.

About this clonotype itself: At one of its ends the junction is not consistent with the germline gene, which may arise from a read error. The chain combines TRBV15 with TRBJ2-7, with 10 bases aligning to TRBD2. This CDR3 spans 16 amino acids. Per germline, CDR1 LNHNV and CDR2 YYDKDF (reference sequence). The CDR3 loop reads CATSRDPSGGTYGQYF. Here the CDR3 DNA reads TGTGCCACCAGCAGAGATCCTAGCGGGGGAACCTACGGGCAGTACTTC.

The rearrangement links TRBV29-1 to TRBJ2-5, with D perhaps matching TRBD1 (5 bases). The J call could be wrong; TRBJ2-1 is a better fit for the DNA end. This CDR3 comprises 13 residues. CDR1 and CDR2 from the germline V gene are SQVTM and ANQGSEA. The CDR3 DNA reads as TGCAGCGTTGAAGAAGGGGTCCAAGAGACCCAGTTCTTC. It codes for CSVEEGVQETQFF.

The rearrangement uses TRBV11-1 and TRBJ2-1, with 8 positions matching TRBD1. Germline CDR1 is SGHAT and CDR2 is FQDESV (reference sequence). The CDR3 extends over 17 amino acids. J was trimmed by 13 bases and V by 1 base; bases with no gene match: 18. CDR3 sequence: CASSLGLDRDRGELQFF. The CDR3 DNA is TGTGCCAGCAGCTTAGGTCTGGACAGGGATAGGGGGGAACTACAGTTCTTC.

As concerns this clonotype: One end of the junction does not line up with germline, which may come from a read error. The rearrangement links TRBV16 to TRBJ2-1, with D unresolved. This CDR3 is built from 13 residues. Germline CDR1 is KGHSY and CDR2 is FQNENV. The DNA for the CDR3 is TGTGCCGGCAGCCGAACGGATGGCGATGAGCAGTTCTTC. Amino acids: CAGSRTDGDEQFF.

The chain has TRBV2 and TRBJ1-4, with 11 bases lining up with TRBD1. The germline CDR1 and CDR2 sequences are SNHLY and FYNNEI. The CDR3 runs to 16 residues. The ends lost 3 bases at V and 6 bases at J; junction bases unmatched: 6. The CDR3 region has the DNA TGTGCCAGCAGTGAGGACAGGGGGCTTAGGGATGAAAAACTGTTTTTT. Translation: CASSEDRGLRDEKLFF.